These 29 T cell receptor beta chains were sequenced from one sample in a study of blood T cells in healthy people across ages. A J-beta primer mix and a sample-barcoded 5' primer were used in a second PCR of about 7 to 11 cycles. TCRdb analysed the 5' RACE reads with MiXCR anew, one entry per CDR3 protein. This table has over a million distinct CDR3 sequences, around 45% appearing once. The specimen was blood. These receptors all stem from a woman aged 60-75 years in good health.

The genes are TRBV20-1 and TRBJ2-5, with TRBD2 identical over 12 bases. CDR1 is DFQATT, CDR2 SNEGSKA, per germline (reference sequence). The CDR3 is 18 residues long. After removal of 1 base from V and 0 bases from J, the junction contained 9 bases not matched to a gene. In nucleotides, the CDR3 is TGCAGTGCTAGAGCCTTTACTAGCGGGAGGAGGTACCAAGAGACCCAGTACTTC. This translates into CSARAFTSGRRYQETQYF.

A note on this clonotype: Its ends do not fully match the called genes, so a read error is possible. The rearrangement joins TRBV9 to TRBJ2-2; perhaps TRBD2 as D (6 bases). CDR1 is SGDLS and CDR2 is YYNGEE in the germline V gene. The length of the CDR3 is 13 residues. The CDR3 DNA sequence: TGTGCCAGCAGCGTAGGCGTGGGCGGGGAGCAGTTTTTT. This codes for CASSVGVGGEQFF.

There are a few counts of this clonotype. The chain recombines TRBV4-1 with TRBJ2-4; D unresolved. The last part of the DNA fits TRBJ2-7 better; the J call may be wrong. The CDR3 has 14 residues. Per the germline V gene, CDR1 is MGHRA and CDR2 is YSYEKL. CDR3 in amino acids: CASSQVVPSYEQYF. Here the CDR3 DNA reads TGCGCCAGCAGCCAAGTGGTTCCCTCCTACGAGCAGTACTTC.

This clonotype was observed at least ten times. The chain is built from TRBV6-6 and TRBJ2-5, with 7 bases fitting TRBD2. CDR1 and CDR2 (germline): MNHNY, SVGAGI (reference sequence). V lost 8 bases, J lost 4 bases, and 7 bases stayed unmatched. There are 13 residues in the CDR3. CDR3 sequence (DNA): TGTGCCAGCGTCGGCGGGAGTGCAGAGACCCAGTACTTC. It encodes CASVGGSAETQYF.

The chain couples TRBV11-2 to TRBJ2-1, with 7 bases aligning to TRBD2. The V gene end was trimmed by 0 bases and the J gene end by 8 bases; junction bases not matched to a gene: 4. There are 14 residues in the CDR3. Per germline, CDR1 SGHAT and CDR2 FQNNGV. CDR3 in amino acids: CASSLERLAHEQFF. The CDR3 DNA sequence: TGTGCCAGCAGCTTAGAACGACTAGCCCATGAGCAGTTCTTC. The variable domain in full, with the rest retrieved from reference TRBV11-2 and TRBJ2-1, is EAGVAQSPRYKIIEKRQSVAFWCNPISGHATLYWYQQILGQGPKLLIQFQNNGVVDDSQLPKDRFSAERLKGVDSTLKIQPAKLEDSAVYLCASSLERLAHEQFFGPGTRLTVL.

The chain employs TRBV28 and TRBJ2-7, with 10 bases fitting TRBD1. V was pared by 0 bases and J by 3 bases, with 5 bases of the junction left unmatched. The CDR3 runs 16 residues. Germline V gene lookup returns CDR1 MDHEN and CDR2 SYDVKM. CDR3 sequence (DNA): TGTGCCAGCAGTTTATGGGTCGGGACAGGGGTCTACGAGCAGTACTTC. Amino acids: CASSLWVGTGVYEQYF. Looking up the rest from reference TRBV28 and TRBJ2-7 gives the full variable domain: DVKVTQSSRYLVKRTGEKVFLECVQDMDHENMFWYRQDPGLGLRLIYFSYDVKMKEKGDIPEGYSVSREKKERFSLILESASTNQTSMYLCASSLWVGTGVYEQYFGPGTRLTVT.

This clonotype was recorded a few times. The J gene is TRBJ1-6, the V gene TRBV7-2, with D perhaps TRBD1 (5 bases). This CDR3 region has 17 residues. Germline assignment: CDR1 SGHTA and CDR2 FQGNSA. The V and J ends lost 5 bases and 2 bases respectively, with 16 bases between them. CDR3 nucleotide sequence: TGTGCCAGCAGCCCAATGACAGTTAGCGCCTATAATTCACCCCTCCACTTT. Translating it yields CASSPMTVSAYNSPLHF.

The chain employs TRBV20-1 and TRBJ2-2; 8 bases match TRBD2. Trimming cost V 3 bases and J 4 bases; bases outside gene matches: 13. Germline CDR1 reads DFQATT; CDR2 reads SNEGSKA (reference sequence). This CDR3 has 17 amino acids. The CDR3 protein is CSASPIGASGPTGELFF. CDR3 DNA: TGCAGTGCTAGTCCTATCGGGGCTAGCGGGCCCACCGGGGAGCTGTTTTTT.

The chain couples TRBV29-1 to TRBJ2-1; D is possibly TRBD1 (6 bases). The CDR3 covers 15 residues. V was cut by 4 bases and J by 3 bases, with 16 bases left in between. Germline V gene data show CDR1 as SQVTM and CDR2 as ANQGSEA. As DNA, the CDR3 is TGCAGCGTTGTCGGCAGGGGTGATTTCTACAATGAGCAGTTCTTC. Amino acids: CSVVGRGDFYNEQFF.

This clonotype was detected a few times. The gene calls are TRBV20-1 and TRBJ2-1, with TRBD2 matching 16 bases. The length of the CDR3 is 20 residues. Germline V gene lookup returns CDR1 DFQATT and CDR2 SNEGSKA (reference sequence). J gave up 0 bases and V 3 bases, and 11 bases lay outside the gene matches. DNA for the CDR3: TGCAGTGCTAGGGCCTCCGGGACTAGCGGGAGGGCTAGCTCCTACAATGAGCAGTTCTTC. Encoded protein: CSARASGTSGRASSYNEQFF.

Many counts were recorded for this clonotype. CDR3 bases: TGCAGCGTCCGGAGCAGGGACCTCGTCACAGATACGCAGTATTTT. Translating gives CSVRSRDLVTDTQYF. V gene TRBV29-1 combines with J gene TRBJ2-3; D may match TRBD1 or TRBD2 (5 bases each). This CDR3 contains 15 residues. CDR1 SQVTM and CDR2 ANQGSEA come from the germline V gene. V was trimmed by 6 bases and J by 2 bases, leaving 18 bases between them.

This sequence joins TRBV9 and TRBJ2-1; 11 bases are a match to TRBD2. The CDR3 is 17 amino acids. In germline, CDR1 is SGDLS, CDR2 YYNGEE. V gave up 4 bases and J gave up 7 bases; unmatched junction bases: 13. The CDR3 is CASSPASGGLVGNEQFF. The CDR3 DNA is TGTGCCAGCAGCCCCGCTAGCGGGGGGTTAGTTGGGAATGAGCAGTTCTTC. The variable domain in full, with the rest retrieved from reference TRBV9 and TRBJ2-1, is DSGVTQTPKHLITATGQRVTLRCSPRSGDLSVYWYQQSLDQGLQFLIQYYNGEERAKGNILERFSAQQFPDLHSELNLSSLELGDSALYFCASSPASGGLVGNEQFFGPGTRLTVL.

This clonotype was found many times. This chain joins TRBV6-1 and TRBJ1-2; tentatively, D is TRBD1 (5 bases). The CDR3 consists of 15 residues. Germline lookup yields CDR1 MNHNS and CDR2 SASEGT. V gave up 5 bases and J gave up 8 bases, with 21 bases separating them. The CDR3 DNA is TGTGCCAGCAGTACCAGCCGGGGCCCACTGTCGGGCTACACCTTC. Amino acid sequence: CASSTSRGPLSGYTF.

This clonotype was seen only a few times. This chain uses TRBV7-9 with TRBJ2-6; D not resolved. Per the germline V gene, CDR1 is SEHNR and CDR2 is FQNEAQ (reference sequence). This CDR3 comprises 12 residues. The V end lost 9 bases, the J end lost 0 bases, and 3 bases lay between the germline ends. CDR3 in DNA: TGTGCCAGTCCCTCTGGGGCCAACGTCCTGACTTTC. Its translation is CASPSGANVLTF.

This clonotype turned up a few times. This chain uses TRBV20-1 with TRBJ2-5, with D possibly called TRBD1 or TRBD2 (5 bases each). With the DNA end fitting TRBJ2-7 better, the J assignment may be wrong. CDR1 is DFQATT and CDR2 is SNEGSKA in the germline V gene (reference sequence). The CDR3 is made up of 16 amino acids. The CDR3 DNA is TGCAGTGCTGTCGACTCTGGGGCTAGCCGACCCTACGAGCAGTACTTC. Its translation: CSAVDSGASRPYEQYF.

With respect to this clonotype: The junction shows a germline mismatch at one end, possibly a read error. The rearrangement links TRBV5-1 to TRBJ1-1; D remains unclear. The length of the CDR3 is 13 residues. The germline V gene encodes CDR1 SGHRS and CDR2 YFSETQ. The CDR3 here is CASSLTRNTEAFF. In DNA form, the CDR3 reads TGTGCCAGCAGCTTAACCAGGAACACTGAAGCTTTCTTT.

Comment on this clonotype: This may come from a read error, since a much larger clone is one base off. The gene calls are TRBV7-3 and TRBJ2-1; 7 nucleotides match TRBD1. The V segment lost 5 bases and the J segment 7 bases; nucleotides outside the gene matches: 17. The germline V gene has CDR1 SGHTA and CDR2 FQGTGA. The CDR3 is 17 residues long. The CDR3: CASSTRKGETGQNEQFF. DNA for the CDR3: TGTGCCAGCAGCACCCGCAAGGGCGAGACAGGGCAGAATGAGCAGTTCTTC.

This clonotype was seen only a few times. V and J are TRBV29-1 and TRBJ2-1, with D possibly matching TRBD1 (5 bases). The CDR3 is 13 amino acids. V lost 0 bases, J lost 6 bases, and 9 bases lay in between. The V gene's germline CDR1 is SQVTM and CDR2 ANQGSEA. CDR3 loop: CSVEDPGRNEQFF. Here the CDR3 DNA reads TGCAGCGTTGAAGATCCAGGGCGCAATGAGCAGTTCTTC.

The rearrangement joins TRBV5-1 to TRBJ2-2; possible D gene TRBD1, 6 bases. Germline values: CDR1 SGHRS, CDR2 YFSETQ. This CDR3 comprises 15 residues. V was shortened by 4 bases and J by 5 bases, with 15 bases between the two germline ends. The CDR3 loop reads CASSLQGLDTGELFF. The CDR3 bases are TGCGCCAGCAGCCTGCAGGGGTTAGATACCGGGGAGCTGTTTTTT.

V usage is TRBV6-5 and J usage is TRBJ2-1, with 10 bases identical to TRBD2. Trimming at V came to 0 bases and at J to 2 bases, leaving 4 bases not matched to a gene. Germline V gene sequence: CDR1 MNHEY, CDR2 SVGAGI. This CDR3 is built from 17 residues. Here the CDR3 DNA reads TGTGCCAGCAGTTACTCGTCAACTAGCGGGACCTACAATGAGCAGTTCTTC. Translated, it gives CASSYSSTSGTYNEQFF.

V gene TRBV20-1 combines with J gene TRBJ2-7, with TRBD2 matching over 7 bases. Germline CDR1 reads DFQATT; CDR2 reads SNEGSKA (reference sequence). The CDR3 sequence is 14 residues long. The V and J ends lost 1 base and 2 bases, in that order; junction bases with no gene match: 5. As DNA, the CDR3 is TGCAGTGCTAGAGGGAGAAGCGGGGCCTACGAGCAGTACTTC. Residues: CSARGRSGAYEQYF.

The chain carries TRBV10-3 and TRBJ2-5; D is unclear. This CDR3 contains 13 residues. Trimming cost V 2 bases and J 2 bases, with 6 bases left between them. The germline V gene has CDR1 ENHRY and CDR2 SYGVKD. The CDR3 region is CAISEGRQETQYF. CDR3 sequence (DNA): TGTGCCATCAGTGAGGGGCGACAAGAGACCCAGTACTTC.

This clonotype was counted between two and nine times. This chain uses TRBV29-1 with TRBJ2-5, with TRBD2 matching over 9 bases. Germline V lookup: CDR1 SQVTM, CDR2 ANQGSEA. V shed 0 bases, J shed 2 bases, and the junction held 1 base outside the gene matches. The length of the CDR3 is 14 residues. The CDR3 protein is CSVEDGLAQETQYF. DNA of the CDR3: TGCAGCGTTGAAGATGGACTAGCGCAAGAGACCCAGTACTTC.

In its sample, this clonotype was seen many times. V and J are TRBV7-8 and TRBJ2-5, with D tentatively TRBD1 (6 bases). The CDR3 is 14 amino acids. The V end lost 5 bases, the J end lost 5 bases, and 15 bases lay between the germline ends. Germline V gene sequence: CDR1 SGHVS, CDR2 FQNEAQ. This CDR3 is CASSPNRVEETQYF. The CDR3 DNA reads as TGTGCCAGCAGCCCCAACAGGGTTGAGGAGACCCAGTACTTC.

This clonotype was recorded a few times. CDR3 in DNA: TGTGCCAGCAGGGGGGGCCCCGGCAATCAGCCCCAGCATTTT. Protein: CASRGGPGNQPQHF. V is TRBV12-3 or TRBV12-4 and J is TRBJ1-5, with a weak D call TRBD1 (6 bases). The CDR3 length is 14 residues. Trimming removed 6 bases from V and 2 bases from J, with 11 bases in between.

This clonotype occurred a few times. V usage is TRBV7-8 and J usage is TRBJ2-7; TRBD2 might be the D (5 bases). V was cut by 1 base and J by 0 bases, with 13 bases left in between. The CDR3 runs to 16 residues. Germline assignment: CDR1 SGHVS and CDR2 FQNEAQ. CDR3 DNA: TGTGCCAGCAGCTTAGTCGGGATCGTTAGCTCCTACGAGCAGTACTTC. This gives the protein CASSLVGIVSSYEQYF.

The table lists this clonotype with a count of one. The chain links TRBV3-1 to TRBJ1-5; D is unclear. This CDR3 region has 15 residues. Trimming took off 0 bases at V and 3 bases at J, with 9 bases between the two ends. The germline V gene encodes CDR1 LGHDT and CDR2 YNNKEL (reference sequence). Written as DNA, the CDR3 is TGTGCCAGCAGCCAAGACCGAGGAGACAATCAGCCCCAGCATTTT. Its translation is CASSQDRGDNQPQHF.

In this sample, this clonotype turned up a few times. The rearrangement joins TRBV4-2 to TRBJ2-3; D unclear. The CDR3 covers 13 residues. The V end was cut by 2 bases, the J end by 0 bases, with 3 bases between. CDR1 LGHNA and CDR2 YNFKEQ come from the germline V gene. The CDR3 DNA is TGTGCCAGCAGCCAAAAGAGCACAGATACGCAGTATTTT. Translated: CASSQKSTDTQYF.

This clonotype has only one observation. V usage is TRBV4-3 and J usage is TRBJ2-5; D is undetermined. V was pared by 0 bases and J by 1 base, with 15 bases between. Germline CDR1 reads LGHNA; CDR2 reads YSLEER. This CDR3 has 17 amino acids. Here the CDR3 DNA reads TGCGCCAGCAGCCAAGATTGGGGTCTTATCGGCCAAGAGACCCAGTACTTC. Amino acids: CASSQDWGLIGQETQYF.